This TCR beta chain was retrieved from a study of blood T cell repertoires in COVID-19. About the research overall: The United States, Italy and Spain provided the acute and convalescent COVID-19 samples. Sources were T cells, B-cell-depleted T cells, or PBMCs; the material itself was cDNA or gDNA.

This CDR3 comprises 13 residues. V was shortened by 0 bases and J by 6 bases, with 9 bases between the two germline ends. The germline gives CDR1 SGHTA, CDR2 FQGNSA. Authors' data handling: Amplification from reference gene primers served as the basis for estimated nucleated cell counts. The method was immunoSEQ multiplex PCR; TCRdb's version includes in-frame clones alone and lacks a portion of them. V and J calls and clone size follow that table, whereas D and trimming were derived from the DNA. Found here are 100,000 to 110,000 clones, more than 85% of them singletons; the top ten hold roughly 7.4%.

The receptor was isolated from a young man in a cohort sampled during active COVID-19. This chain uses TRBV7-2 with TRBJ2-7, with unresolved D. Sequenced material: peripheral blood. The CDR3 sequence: CASSLAVASEQYF. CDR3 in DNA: TGTGCCAGCAGCTTAGCGGTAGCCAGCGAGCAGTACTTC.